This T cell receptor beta chain was documented in a study of vaccination and CD4 T cells after COVID-19. Study-level information: Convalescent cases consisted of six males and four females, of whom two were Hispanic. A median of around 70 days (range 14 to 241) separated dose two from the taking of post-vaccine samples.

This CDR3 has 16 amino acids. Germline V CDR1 and CDR2: DFQATT, SNEGSKA (reference sequence). V lost 3 bases and J lost 0; bases outside the gene matches: 6. The treatment: approximately 11-day PBMC culture with coronavirus spike peptide pools or control peptides (ViraFEST assay). Under the ViraFEST approach, antigen-specific T cells were expanded with peptide pools and TCRs subsequently sequenced. The Oncomine TCR Beta short-read assay was what sequenced the DNA obtained from cultured CD4+ T cells. Using the QIAamp micro DNA kit, genomic DNA was extracted from the CD4+ T cells that had been cultured. TCRdb itself ran the PCR reads through MiXCR, one entry per CDR3 protein. The sample has fewer than 20,000 distinct CDR3 sequences; around 53% are singletons. This clonotype occurred a few times. Antigen specificity is unknown.

This clonotype originated in a human donor who had recovered from COVID-19. Sequencing used CD4+ T cells from blood, cultured in vitro, obtained before SARS-CoV-2 vaccination. This chain uses TRBV20-1 with TRBJ1-5; 9 nucleotides line up with TRBD1. The CDR3 DNA follows: TGCAGTGCTAGTGACAGGGGGACGTTTAGCAATCAGCCCCAGCATTTT. This gives the protein CSASDRGTFSNQPQHF.